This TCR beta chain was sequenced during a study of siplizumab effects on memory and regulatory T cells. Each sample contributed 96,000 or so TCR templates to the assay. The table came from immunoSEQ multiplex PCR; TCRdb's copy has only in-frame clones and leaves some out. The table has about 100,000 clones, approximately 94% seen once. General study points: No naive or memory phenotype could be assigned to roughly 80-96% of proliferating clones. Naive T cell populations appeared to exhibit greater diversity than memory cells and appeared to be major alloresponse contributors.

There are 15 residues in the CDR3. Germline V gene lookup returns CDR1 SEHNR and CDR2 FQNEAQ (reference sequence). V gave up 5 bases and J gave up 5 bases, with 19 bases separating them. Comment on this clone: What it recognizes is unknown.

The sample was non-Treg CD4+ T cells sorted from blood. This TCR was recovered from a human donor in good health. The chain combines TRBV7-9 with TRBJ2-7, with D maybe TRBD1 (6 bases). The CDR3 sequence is CASSPGRQASDEQYF. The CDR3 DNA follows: TGTGCCAGCAGCCCAGGGAGACAGGCCTCTGACGAGCAGTACTTC.